The 27 T cell receptor beta chains in this list originate from one sample, sequenced in a study of blood T cell repertoires in COVID-19. Here immunoSEQ multiplex PCR was the method, and the copy in TCRdb shows in-frame clones only, minus some. This table has some 250,000 clones, approximately 82% appearing once. The sequencing sample was made of peripheral blood. The receptors here all came from an elderly man with acute or convalescent COVID-19.

This clone has just one count. The chain uses TRBV27 and TRBJ1-2; 8 bases line up with TRBD1. The germline CDR1 and CDR2 sequences are MNHEY and SMNVEV (reference sequence). This CDR3 has 12 amino acids. The V gene end was trimmed by 10 bases and the J gene end by 6 bases; junction bases not matched to a gene: 7. This CDR3 is CATRTGLHGYTF. The CDR3, as DNA: TGTGCCACCCGGACAGGGTTGCATGGCTACACCTTC.

This clone was seen once. The chain has TRBV7-3 and TRBJ1-1, with 8 bases lining up with TRBD1. With 5 bases clipped from V and 5 bases from J, the junction kept 7 bases outside the gene matches. CDR3 length equals 14 residues. The germline V gene encodes CDR1 SGHTA and CDR2 FQGTGA. CDR3 region: CASSPRQGTTEAFF. For the CDR3, the DNA is TGTGCCAGCAGCCCACGACAGGGGACGACTGAAGCTTTCTTT.

The chain is built from TRBV14 and TRBJ1-2; D ambiguous. Germline V gene sequence: CDR1 SGHDN, CDR2 FVKESK. This CDR3 has 13 residues. Trimming left V 1 base short and J 2 bases short, with 5 bases between. CDR3 nucleotides: TGTGCCAGCAGCCAAGCAGTCAACTATGGCTACACCTTC. Its protein product is CASSQAVNYGYTF. Together with reference TRBV14 and TRBJ1-2, the CDR3 gives the full variable domain: EAGVTQFPSHSVIEKGQTVTLRCDPISGHDNLYWYRRVMGKEIKFLLHFVKESKQDESGMPNNRFLAERTGGTYSTLKVQPAELEDSGVYFCASSQAVNYGYTFGSGTRLTVV.

The rearrangement links TRBV29-1 to TRBJ1-1, with D unresolved. V was cut by 4 bases and J by 0 bases, with 15 bases left in between. Looked up from germline, CDR1 is SQVTM and CDR2 is ANQGSEA. This CDR3 region has 15 residues. This chain's CDR3 is CSVVRTAKMNTEAFF. The CDR3 DNA reads TGCAGCGTTGTGCGAACAGCCAAAATGAACACTGAAGCTTTCTTT. The full variable domain, completed using reference TRBV29-1 and TRBJ1-1, is SAVISQKPSRDICQRGTSLTIQCQVDSQVTMMFWYRQQPGQSLTLIATANQGSEATYESGFVIDKFPISRPNLTFSTLTVSNMSPEDSSIYLCSVVRTAKMNTEAFFGQGTRLTVV.

The rearrangement uses TRBV7-9 and TRBJ2-2, with D maybe TRBD1 (6 bases). Germline lookup yields CDR1 SEHNR and CDR2 FQNEAQ (reference sequence). The CDR3 spans 14 residues. V was trimmed by 5 bases and J by 4 bases, leaving 11 bases between them. The CDR3 DNA sequence: TGTGCCAGCAGCGATGACAGGTTCACCGGGGAGCTGTTTTTT. This sequence encodes CASSDDRFTGELFF.

V and J are TRBV7-3 and TRBJ2-1, with D tentatively TRBD2 (5 bases). The V and J ends lost 3 bases and 4 bases respectively, with 16 bases between them. Germline V gene data show CDR1 as SGHTA and CDR2 as FQGTGA. The CDR3 runs to 16 residues. CDR3: CASSLTSGIQYNEQFF. In DNA, the CDR3 is TGTGCCAGCAGCTTGACCAGCGGAATACAATACAATGAGCAGTTCTTC.

The gene calls are TRBV2 and TRBJ1-5; D ambiguous. With 6 bases removed from V and 0 bases from J, the gap between germline ends came to 9 bases. Germline V gene data show CDR1 as SNHLY and CDR2 as FYNNEI. The CDR3 extends over 14 amino acids. The CDR3 spells CASSETLSNQPQHF. The CDR3 DNA reads as TGTGCCAGCAGCGAGACACTTAGCAATCAGCCCCAGCATTTT.

V and J are TRBV28 and TRBJ1-5; 7 bases map to TRBD1. This CDR3 has 15 residues. Looked up from germline, CDR1 is MDHEN and CDR2 is SYDVKM. V shed 7 bases and J 4 bases; nucleotides not matched to a gene: 10. The CDR3 DNA reads as TGTGCCAGCAAAGCCGGGACAGTTCTTAATCAGCCCCAGCATTTT. Its protein is CASKAGTVLNQPQHF.

The V gene is TRBV28, the J gene TRBJ1-2; TRBD1 aligns across 7 bases. The CDR3 extends over 16 amino acids. The germline V gene encodes CDR1 MDHEN and CDR2 SYDVKM. J lost 6 bases, V lost 6 bases, and 16 bases had no gene match. CDR3 bases: TGTGCCAGCAGCCCGCCCACAGGGGCACCCCTTCATGGCTACACCTTC. Its protein product is CASSPPTGAPLHGYTF.

The chain employs TRBV5-1 and TRBJ2-3; TRBD1 matches at 8 bases. J was trimmed by 0 bases and V by 4 bases; bases with no gene match: 4. Germline CDR1 SGHRS, CDR2 YFSETQ. This CDR3 comprises 15 residues. The CDR3 DNA reads as TGCGCCAGCAGCACTGACAGGGGCAGCACAGATACGCAGTATTTT. The encoded protein is CASSTDRGSTDTQYF. Complete variable domain (other parts from reference TRBV5-1 and TRBJ2-3): KAGVTQTPRYLIKTRGQQVTLSCSPISGHRSVSWYQQTPGQGLQFLFEYFSETQRNKGNFPGRFSGRQFSNSRSEMNVSTLELGDSALYLCASSTDRGSTDTQYFGPGTRLTVL.

The genes are TRBV5-6 and TRBJ2-3, with 14 bases matching TRBD2. Per germline, CDR1 SGHDT and CDR2 YYEEEE. V was clipped by 7 bases and J by 2 bases; unmatched bases: 3. The CDR3 is made up of 15 amino acids. CDR3 DNA sequence: TGTGCCAGCGAGGGACTAGCGGGAGACACAGATACGCAGTATTTT. Its protein is CASEGLAGDTDTQYF.

This clone was observed a single time. This chain connects TRBV7-8 to TRBJ1-2; D unresolved. Germline-derived CDR1 and CDR2 are SGHVS and FQNEAQ. This CDR3 region has 17 residues. The V end was cut by 1 base, the J end by 0 bases, with 15 bases between. The CDR3 reads CASSLEAPYTSNYGYTF. For the CDR3, the DNA is TGTGCCAGCAGCTTAGAAGCGCCATACACTTCTAACTATGGCTACACCTTC.

The chain combines TRBV5-1 with TRBJ2-1; no clear D gene. CDR3 length: 11 amino acids. CDR1 is SGHRS, CDR2 YFSETQ, per germline. The V end lost 4 bases, the J end lost 10 bases, and 9 bases lay between the germline ends. The CDR3 DNA is TGCGCCAGCAGCCCGGCCAGGGAGCAGTTCTTC. Amino acids: CASSPAREQFF.

The chain recombines TRBV6-5 with TRBJ2-3; the match to TRBD1 covers 8 bases. With V trimmed by 8 bases and J by 5 bases, 6 bases remained unmatched. Germline V gives CDR1 MNHEY, CDR2 SVGAGI. The CDR3 runs 13 residues. DNA of the CDR3: TGTGCCAGCCGGACAGGGTTTGAAGATACGCAGTATTTT. It codes for CASRTGFEDTQYF.

This chain uses TRBV5-5 with TRBJ1-2, with D maybe TRBD1 (6 bases). V was cut by 0 bases and J by 3 bases, with 6 bases left in between. The CDR3 is 13 residues long. Germline lookup yields CDR1 SGHKS and CDR2 YYEKEE (reference sequence). CDR3 loop: CASSLAGDYGYTF. The CDR3 bases are TGTGCCAGCAGCTTGGCAGGGGACTATGGCTACACCTTC.

This clone was counted between two and nine times. The chain employs TRBV5-1 and TRBJ1-5, with D unresolved. Germline V CDR1 and CDR2: SGHRS, YFSETQ. The CDR3 is 14 amino acids. V lost 0 bases and J 6 bases, leaving 10 bases between the germline ends. The CDR3 DNA is TGCGCCAGCAGCTTGGGTGAGCGGGGTCAGCCCCAGCATTTT. This sequence encodes CASSLGERGQPQHF.

The V gene is TRBV5-1, the J gene TRBJ2-5; weak D call: TRBD2 (7 bases). V lost 2 bases, J lost 3 bases, and 17 bases lay in between. Germline V gives CDR1 SGHRS, CDR2 YFSETQ. The CDR3 loop spans 16 amino acids. Here the CDR3 reads CASSFSQRGGKETQYF. The CDR3 nucleotides read TGCGCCAGCAGCTTCTCACAGAGGGGGGGGAAAGAGACCCAGTACTTC.

Concerning this clone itself: The junction departs from germline at one end; a sequencing error may be responsible. The chain joins TRBV6-5 to TRBJ2-1, with TRBD1 matching 7 bases. Looked up from germline, CDR1 is MNHEY and CDR2 is SVGAGI. CDR3 size: 12 residues. The CDR3 spells CACRDRYNEQFF. As DNA, the CDR3 is TGTGCCTGCAGGGACAGATACAATGAGCAGTTCTTC.

The V gene is TRBV19, the J gene TRBJ2-1, with 11 bases identical to TRBD2. CDR1 and CDR2 from the germline V gene are LNHDA and SQIVND (reference sequence). J gave up 7 bases and V 6 bases, and 11 bases lay outside the gene matches. This CDR3 comprises 16 residues. The CDR3 DNA is TGTGCCAGTAGCCGCGGACTAGCGGGCAACTTTAATGAGCAGTTCTTC. It codes for CASSRGLAGNFNEQFF.

The V call is TRBV28, the J call TRBJ2-5; 9 bases map to TRBD2. The CDR3 contains 15 residues. Germline V gene data show CDR1 as MDHEN and CDR2 as SYDVKM. V gave up 4 bases and J gave up 5 bases; unmatched junction bases: 8. The CDR3 region is CASSSRQAGGETQYF. CDR3 DNA sequence: TGTGCCAGCAGTTCCCGTCAGGCGGGAGGGGAGACCCAGTACTTC.

V and J are TRBV7-9 and TRBJ2-3; D is perhaps TRBD1 (5 bases). The germline V gene encodes CDR1 SEHNR and CDR2 FQNEAQ (reference sequence). Trimming shortened V by 1 base and J by 4 bases, and 18 bases separated the two germline ends. The length of the CDR3 is 17 residues. The chain's CDR3 is CASSLDFGAGSPDTQYF. In nucleotides, the CDR3 is TGTGCCAGCAGCTTAGATTTTGGGGCAGGGTCTCCAGATACGCAGTATTTT.

The chain employs TRBV5-1 and TRBJ2-1; maybe TRBD2 (5 bases). The CDR3 consists of 15 residues. V was trimmed by 0 bases and J by 5 bases, leaving 12 bases between them. Germline loops: CDR1 SGHRS, CDR2 YFSETQ. The CDR3 spells CASSLVLAGNNEQFF. Written as DNA, the CDR3 is TGCGCCAGCAGCTTGGTCCTAGCAGGTAACAATGAGCAGTTCTTC.

There are a few counts of this clone. The chain is built from TRBV3-1 (or the pseudogene TRBV3-2) and TRBJ1-4; a weak D match, TRBD1 (6 bases). The CDR3 spans 13 residues. Trimming removed 4 bases from V and 7 bases from J, with 10 bases in between. Per germline, CDR1 LGHDT and CDR2 YNNKEL (reference sequence). Here the CDR3 DNA reads TGTGCCAGCAGCCCAGGGGCTATTGAAAAACTGTTTTTT. This encodes CASSPGAIEKLFF.

The rearrangement links TRBV6-1 to TRBJ2-7, with 8 nucleotides matching TRBD1. The CDR3 consists of 16 residues. Germline V gene data show CDR1 as MNHNS and CDR2 as SASEGT. The ends lost 4 bases at V and 2 bases at J; junction bases unmatched: 10. The DNA for the CDR3 is TGTGCCAGCAGTGTCGGACAGGGTGGGGGACCCTACGAGCAGTACTTC. This sequence encodes CASSVGQGGGPYEQYF.

The J gene is TRBJ1-4, the V gene TRBV28, with D perhaps TRBD1 (6 bases). Trimming removed 5 bases from V and 4 bases from J, with 17 bases in between. The CDR3 extends over 16 amino acids. The germline CDR1 and CDR2 sequences are MDHEN and SYDVKM. The CDR3 region has the DNA TGTGCCAGCAGTCTGGATACAGGGCGTAATAATGAAAAACTGTTTTTT. It codes for CASSLDTGRNNEKLFF.

V usage is TRBV7-2 and J usage is TRBJ1-5, with 8 positions matching TRBD1. The germline gives CDR1 SGHTA, CDR2 FQGNSA. This CDR3 has 15 amino acids. Germline trimming cut 4 bases from V and 2 bases from J; bases unmatched to any gene: 4. The CDR3 coding sequence is TGTGCCAGCAGCTCTGGACAGGGCGGCAATCAGCCCCAGCATTTT. This translates into CASSSGQGGNQPQHF.

V and J are TRBV5-1 and TRBJ1-5; D is undetermined. The CDR3 is 14 amino acids. Trimming took off 4 bases at V and 5 bases at J, with 13 bases between the two ends. Germline V gene sequence: CDR1 SGHRS, CDR2 YFSETQ. The CDR3 nucleotides read TGCGCCAGCAGCGGAGGGAGGCCCGATCAGCCCCAGCATTTT. Its protein product is CASSGGRPDQPQHF.